A single sample is the source of the 18 T cell receptor beta chains below, sequenced in a study of blood T cell repertoires in COVID-19. Method: immunoSEQ multiplex PCR; TCRdb's copy keeps in-frame clones and lacks some. The sample consists of more than 95,000 clones, about 85% of them appearing once. Sequenced sample: peripheral blood. Receptors originate from a middle-aged man with acute or convalescent COVID-19.

This clone was seen only once. The V and J genes are TRBV2 and TRBJ2-7; TRBD1 matches at 10 bases. This CDR3 is 14 amino acids long. V dropped 4 bases and J dropped 4; count of bases not matched to a gene: 4. Germline V gene data show CDR1 as SNHLY and CDR2 as FYNNEI. The CDR3 reads CASSVGTGVYEQYF. Here the CDR3 DNA reads TGTGCCAGCAGTGTCGGGACAGGGGTTTACGAGCAGTACTTC. Full variable domain (missing parts from reference TRBV2 and TRBJ2-7): EPEVTQTPSHQVTQMGQEVILRCVPISNHLYFYWYRQILGQKVEFLVSFYNNEISEKSEIFDDQFSVERPDGSNFTLKIRSTKLEDSAMYFCASSVGTGVYEQYFGPGTRLTVT.

This clone has only a few counts. V gene TRBV19 combines with J gene TRBJ2-7, with D possibly being TRBD1 (6 bases). Germline V CDR1 and CDR2: LNHDA, SQIVND (reference sequence). V dropped 5 bases and J dropped 0 bases, with 23 bases sitting between them. CDR3 length: 18 residues. DNA of the CDR3: TGTGCCAGTAGTCTCCCCCAGGGGAGCGTTAAGAGCTCCTACGAGCAGTACTTC. This sequence encodes CASSLPQGSVKSSYEQYF.

This clone has more than one count but fewer than ten. The chain uses TRBV7-9 and TRBJ1-3, with 7 bases fitting TRBD1. In germline, CDR1 is SEHNR, CDR2 FQNEAQ (reference sequence). V was clipped by 3 bases and J by 9 bases; unmatched bases: 11. CDR3 length: 15 amino acids. The CDR3 DNA is TGTGCCAGCAGCTTTCTCGATCCACAGGGGTCCACCATATATTTT. Translation gives CASSFLDPQGSTIYF.

The rearrangement links TRBV19 to TRBJ2-1; 10 bases line up with TRBD2. With 4 bases clipped from V and 5 bases from J, the junction kept 11 bases outside the gene matches. The CDR3 length is 17 residues. From germline, CDR1 is LNHDA and CDR2 SQIVND (reference sequence). The CDR3 nucleotides are TGTGCCAGTAGTAGCGGGGTAGCGGGAGGTTTCAACAATGAGCAGTTCTTC. Amino acids: CASSSGVAGGFNNEQFF.

The chain recombines TRBV7-9 with TRBJ2-7; D gene uncertain. The CDR3 extends over 11 amino acids. V lost 5 bases, J lost 6 bases, and 8 bases lay in between. CDR1 is SEHNR and CDR2 is FQNEAQ in the germline V gene (reference sequence). CDR3 in DNA: TGTGCCAGCAGCCCCCTCGGCGAGCAGTACTTC. Protein sequence: CASSPLGEQYF.

Only one count was recorded for this clone. The CDR3 DNA is TGTGCCAGCAGCTTGGCCGGGACAAACCAAGAGACCCAGTACTTC. It is translated as CASSLAGTNQETQYF. The chain has TRBV7-3 and TRBJ2-5, with a possible D match to TRBD1 (6 bases). The germline CDR1 and CDR2 sequences are SGHTA and FQGTGA. V was pared by 3 bases and J by 0 bases, with 11 bases between. CDR3 length: 15 amino acids.

The count of this clone is one. V gene TRBV6-1 combines with J gene TRBJ2-5; 11 bases line up with TRBD2. The trim removed 1 base at V and 2 bases at J, leaving 9 bases unmatched. CDR3 length equals 18 residues. CDR1 is MNHNS and CDR2 is SASEGT in the germline V gene. The CDR3 loop is CASSEGGPGTSGQETQYF. For the CDR3, the DNA is TGTGCCAGCAGTGAAGGGGGACCCGGGACTAGCGGACAAGAGACCCAGTACTTC.

The chain links TRBV3-1 (or the pseudogene TRBV3-2) to TRBJ2-4, with 8 bases that match TRBD2. The CDR3 is 18 amino acids. The J segment lost 9 bases and the V segment lost 4 bases, leaving 20 bases of the junction unmatched. CDR1 is LGHDT, CDR2 YNNKEL, per germline (reference sequence). The CDR3 DNA follows: TGTGCCAGCAGCCCAAGAAGGGTCCTAGCGGGTTTTACGCGCATTCAGTACTTC. It specifies CASSPRRVLAGFTRIQYF.

The rearrangement joins TRBV7-8 to TRBJ1-5; D unclear. V lost 0 bases, J lost 5 bases, and 11 bases lay in between. From germline, CDR1 is SGHVS and CDR2 FQNEAQ. The CDR3 loop spans 15 amino acids. The CDR3 DNA follows: TGTGCCAGCAGCTTAGCGGCATCGTACGATCAGCCCCAGCATTTT. Its translation is CASSLAASYDQPQHF.

The chain employs TRBV24-1 and TRBJ2-1; D is possibly TRBD2 (6 bases). Germline CDR1 and CDR2: KGHDR and SFDVKD. Trimming shortened V by 1 base and J by 2 bases, and 8 bases separated the two germline ends. The CDR3 spans 15 residues. The CDR3 DNA reads as TGTGCCACCAGTGATTTAACTAGCCCCTACAATGAGCAGTTCTTC. As protein: CATSDLTSPYNEQFF.

The chain combines TRBV20-1 with TRBJ1-2, with unresolved D. V was pared by 8 bases and J by 4 bases, with 11 bases between. The CDR3 length is 11 residues. CDR1 is DFQATT, CDR2 SNEGSKA, per germline (reference sequence). The DNA of the CDR3 is TGCAGTTCCGGCGGGGTCTATGGCTACACCTTC. Amino acids: CSSGGVYGYTF.

The V and J genes are TRBV5-4 and TRBJ2-3; 8 bases match TRBD2. V dropped 1 base and J dropped 6; count of bases not matched to a gene: 4. This CDR3 region has 14 residues. Germline V gene sequence: CDR1 SGHNT, CDR2 YYREEE (reference sequence). The chain's CDR3 is CASSLFSSGDTQYF. CDR3 bases: TGTGCCAGCAGCTTGTTCTCTAGCGGGGATACGCAGTATTTT.

The chain uses TRBV15 and TRBJ1-4, with D hard to call. Trimming removed 3 bases from V and 5 bases from J, with 10 bases in between. Germline values: CDR1 LNHNV, CDR2 YYDKDF (reference sequence). The CDR3 spans 14 residues. In DNA form, the CDR3 reads TGTGCCACCAGCAGCCTACAGAGAAATGAAAAACTGTTTTTT. Protein: CATSSLQRNEKLFF. The full variable domain, with the rest looked up from reference TRBV15 and TRBJ1-4, is DAMVIQNPRYQVTQFGKPVTLSCSQTLNHNVMYWYQQKSSQAPKLLFHYYDKDFNNEADTPDNFQSRRPNTSFCFLDIRSPGLGDTAMYLCATSSLQRNEKLFFGSGTQLSVL.

This clone appeared once. This sequence joins TRBV18 and TRBJ2-7, with 8 positions matching TRBD1. The CDR3 contains 15 residues. Germline values: CDR1 KGHSH, CDR2 LQKENI. Trimming took 5 bases from V and 6 from J; bases not matched to a gene: 12. The CDR3 region has the DNA TGTGCCAGCTCATCCATTGGACAGGGATCTCGCGAGCAGTACTTC. Its translation: CASSSIGQGSREQYF.

The chain combines TRBV27 with TRBJ1-2, with 7 bases aligning to TRBD1. Unmatched junction bases numbered 10, after V lost 6 bases and J lost 3 bases. The CDR3 loop spans 15 amino acids. CDR1 MNHEY and CDR2 SMNVEV come from the germline V gene (reference sequence). The CDR3 sequence is CASRPSTGLDYGYTF. The CDR3, as DNA: TGTGCCAGCAGGCCATCGACAGGGTTGGACTATGGCTACACCTTC.

V is TRBV21-1 and J is TRBJ2-1; the D call of TRBD2 is as the table states it, not checked on the DNA. TRBV21-1 is reported as a pseudogene. The CDR3 is 20 residues long. CDR3 bases: TGTGCCAGCAGCAAAGAAAAAGCAAAGCCAGCGGGGTGCTCCTACAATGAGCAGTTCTTC. It translates to CASSKEKAKPAGCSYNEQFF.

This clone was detected only once. The chain combines TRBV24-1 with TRBJ1-5; D perhaps matches TRBD1 (6 bases). The CDR3 runs 16 residues. Germline V gene sequence: CDR1 KGHDR, CDR2 SFDVKD. Trimming removed 3 bases at V and 4 bases at J, with 15 bases between. CDR3 nucleotides: TGTGCCACCAGTGATGCCCAGGGGAGGGAGAATCAGCCCCAGCATTTT. As protein: CATSDAQGRENQPQHF.

This clone has more than one count but fewer than ten. This sequence joins TRBV5-1 and TRBJ2-7; D is perhaps TRBD2 (6 bases). Germline V gene lookup returns CDR1 SGHRS and CDR2 YFSETQ. V lost 1 base and J lost 0, with 11 bases in between. The CDR3 runs 15 residues. The CDR3 spells CASSLTSLNSYEQYF. The CDR3 nucleotides are TGCGCCAGCAGCTTGACTAGCCTTAACTCCTACGAGCAGTACTTC.